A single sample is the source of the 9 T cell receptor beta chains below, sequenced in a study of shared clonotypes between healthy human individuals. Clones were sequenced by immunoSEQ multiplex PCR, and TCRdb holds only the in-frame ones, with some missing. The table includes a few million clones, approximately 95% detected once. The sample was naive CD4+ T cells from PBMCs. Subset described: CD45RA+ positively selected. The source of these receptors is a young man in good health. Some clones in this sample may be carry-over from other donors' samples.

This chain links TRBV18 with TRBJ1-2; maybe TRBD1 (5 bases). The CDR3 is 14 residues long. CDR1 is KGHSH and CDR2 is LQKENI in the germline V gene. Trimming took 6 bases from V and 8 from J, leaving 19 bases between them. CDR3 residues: CASSPTDSGEGYTF. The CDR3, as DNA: TGTGCCAGCTCCCCAACCGACAGCGGAGAAGGCTACACCTTC.

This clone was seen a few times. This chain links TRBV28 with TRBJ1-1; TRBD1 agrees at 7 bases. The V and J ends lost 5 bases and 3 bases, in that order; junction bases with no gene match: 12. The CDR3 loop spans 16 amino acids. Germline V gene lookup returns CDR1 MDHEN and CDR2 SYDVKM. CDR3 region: CASSLVHRGGYTEAFF. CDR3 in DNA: TGTGCCAGCAGTCTCGTCCACAGGGGCGGGTACACTGAAGCTTTCTTT.

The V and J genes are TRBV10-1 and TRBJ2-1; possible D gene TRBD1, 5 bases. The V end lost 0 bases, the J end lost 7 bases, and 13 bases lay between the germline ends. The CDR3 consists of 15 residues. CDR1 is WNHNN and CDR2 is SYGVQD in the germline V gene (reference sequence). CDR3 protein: CASSESQGWTNEQFF. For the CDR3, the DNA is TGCGCCAGCAGTGAGTCCCAGGGATGGACAAATGAGCAGTTCTTC.

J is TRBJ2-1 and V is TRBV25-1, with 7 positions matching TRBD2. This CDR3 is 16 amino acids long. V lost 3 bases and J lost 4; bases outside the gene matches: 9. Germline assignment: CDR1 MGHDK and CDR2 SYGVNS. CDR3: CASSDRPAGRYNEQFF. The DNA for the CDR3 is TGTGCCAGCAGTGACCGCCCAGCGGGACGATACAATGAGCAGTTCTTC.

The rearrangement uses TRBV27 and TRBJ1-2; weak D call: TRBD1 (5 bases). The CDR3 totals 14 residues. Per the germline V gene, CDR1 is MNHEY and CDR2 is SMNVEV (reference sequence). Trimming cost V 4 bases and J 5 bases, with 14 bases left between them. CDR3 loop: CASSSLPQGYGYTF. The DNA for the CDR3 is TGTGCCAGCAGTTCCCTCCCGCAGGGATATGGCTACACCTTC.

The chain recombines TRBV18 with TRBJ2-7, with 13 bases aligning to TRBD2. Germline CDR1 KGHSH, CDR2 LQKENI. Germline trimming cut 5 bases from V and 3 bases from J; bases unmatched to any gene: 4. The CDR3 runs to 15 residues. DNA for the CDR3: TGTGCCAGCTCAACGGGACTAGCGGGGATCTACGAGCAGTACTTC. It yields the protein CASSTGLAGIYEQYF.

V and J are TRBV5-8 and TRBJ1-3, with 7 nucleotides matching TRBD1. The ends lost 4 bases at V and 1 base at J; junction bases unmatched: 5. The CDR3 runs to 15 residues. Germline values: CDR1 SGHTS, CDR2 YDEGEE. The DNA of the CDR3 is TGTGCCAGCAGCGCAACCAGGGGGTCTGGAAACACCATATATTTT. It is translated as CASSATRGSGNTIYF. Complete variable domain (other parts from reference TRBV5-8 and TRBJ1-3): EAGVTQSPTHLIKTRGQQATLRCSPISGHTSVYWYQQALGLGLQFLLWYDEGEERNRGNFPPRFSGRQFPNYSSELNVNALELEDSALYLCASSATRGSGNTIYFGEGSWLTVV.

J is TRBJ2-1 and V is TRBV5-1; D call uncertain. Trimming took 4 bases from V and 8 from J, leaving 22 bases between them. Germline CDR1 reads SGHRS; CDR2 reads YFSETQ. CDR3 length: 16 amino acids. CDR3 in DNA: TGCGCCAGCAGCCGGTCGGGTAGCCTACATTCTGATGAGCAGTTCTTC. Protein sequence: CASSRSGSLHSDEQFF.

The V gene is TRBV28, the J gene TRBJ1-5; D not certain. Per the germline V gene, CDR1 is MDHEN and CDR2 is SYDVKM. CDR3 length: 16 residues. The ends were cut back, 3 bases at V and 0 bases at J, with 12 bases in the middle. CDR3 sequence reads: CASSFPGLYSNQPQHF. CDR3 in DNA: TGTGCCAGCAGTTTTCCAGGACTCTATAGCAATCAGCCCCAGCATTTT. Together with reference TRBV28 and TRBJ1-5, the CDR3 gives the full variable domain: DVKVTQSSRYLVKRTGEKVFLECVQDMDHENMFWYRQDPGLGLRLIYFSYDVKMKEKGDIPEGYSVSREKKERFSLILESASTNQTSMYLCASSFPGLYSNQPQHFGDGTRLSIL.